The 9 T cell receptor beta chains given below trace back to one sample, sequenced in a study of T cells after yellow fever vaccination (dated 2019 in TCRdb). Library preparation employed 5' RACE. The sequencing machine was an Illumina HiSeq 2500. The public reads were reprocessed in TCRdb via fastp at Q25 and MiXCR, keeping in-frame beta chains. CDR3 protein duplicates are merged, each entry listing the most common genes and DNA. The sample table holds about 120,000 distinct CDR3 sequences, of which 5.5% to 8% were seen once. More than 2.5% of the sample is taken by the ten largest. The treatment or condition label, as the study defines it: live attenuated yellow fever vaccine strain. The source was CD4+ T cells sorted from PBMCs, collected roughly seven weeks after the first yellow fever vaccination. Every receptor here comes from a man younger than 30 who received the YFV17D yellow fever vaccine.

This clonotype was picked up a small number of times. This chain joins TRBV30 and TRBJ2-6, with a weak D call TRBD2 (5 bases). Per the germline V gene, CDR1 is GTSNPN and CDR2 is SVGIG (reference sequence). There are 16 residues in the CDR3. Trimming left V 2 bases short and J 4 bases short, with 15 bases between. Here the CDR3 reads CAWSPGAGLGANVLTF. The CDR3, as DNA: TGTGCCTGGAGTCCGGGCGCGGGCCTGGGGGCCAACGTCCTGACTTTC.

Many counts were recorded for this clonotype. The chain carries TRBV20-1 and TRBJ1-1; D is possibly TRBD1 (6 bases). The CDR3 contains 13 residues. Germline CDR1 is DFQATT and CDR2 is SNEGSKA (reference sequence). V lost 6 bases, J lost 4 bases, and 15 bases lay in between. In nucleotides, the CDR3 is TGCAGTGCCTACAGGGAGGGTCGCACTGAAGCTTTCTTT. This encodes CSAYREGRTEAFF.

This clonotype was counted many times. The chain is built from TRBV4-3 and TRBJ2-7; 14 nucleotides align to TRBD2. This CDR3 is 15 amino acids long. Germline values: CDR1 LGHNA, CDR2 YSLEER. Trimming removed 4 bases from V and 4 bases from J; junction bases left unmatched: 3. The DNA of the CDR3 is TGCGCCAGCAGCCGAGGACTAGCGGGGGGATACGAGCAGTACTTC. Protein product: CASSRGLAGGYEQYF.

The rearrangement links TRBV5-1 to TRBJ1-1; D might be TRBD1 (6 bases). V lost 3 bases and J lost 4, with 10 bases in between. There are 13 residues in the CDR3. The germline CDR1 and CDR2 sequences are SGHRS and YFSETQ. This CDR3 is CASSSGATTEAFF. The CDR3 bases are TGCGCCAGCAGCTCGGGGGCCACCACTGAAGCTTTCTTT.

This clonotype showed up many times. The chain combines TRBV5-6 with TRBJ1-2; 9 bases map to TRBD1. With V trimmed by 2 bases and J by 7 bases, 3 bases remained unmatched. In germline, CDR1 is SGHDT, CDR2 YYEEEE. The CDR3 sequence is 13 residues long. The CDR3, as DNA: TGTGCCAGCAGCTTATACAGGGGGCCTGGCTACACCTTC. Translating it yields CASSLYRGPGYTF.

This clonotype came up many times. The chain has TRBV5-1 and TRBJ2-7; D is undetermined. The CDR3 consists of 14 residues. The V end lost 1 base, the J end lost 0 bases, and 8 bases lay between the germline ends. CDR1 is SGHRS and CDR2 is YFSETQ in the germline V gene. The CDR3 bases are TGCGCCAGCAGCTTGTCACCGCTCTCCTACGAGCAGTACGTC. It yields the protein CASSLSPLSYEQYV.

This clonotype occurred many times. The genes are TRBV15 and TRBJ2-3, with 7 bases identical to TRBD2. Germline V gene data show CDR1 as LNHNV and CDR2 as YYDKDF (reference sequence). The V and J ends lost 5 bases and 5 bases, in that order; junction bases with no gene match: 13. CDR3 length: 16 residues. In DNA form, the CDR3 reads TGTGCCACCAGCTGGTCCTGGGGGGGAGGAGAAGATACGCAGTATTTT. This codes for CATSWSWGGGEDTQYF.

In its sample, this clonotype was seen many times. The V and J genes are TRBV6-5 and TRBJ2-5; no definite D call. V was shortened by 4 bases and J by 0 bases, with 15 bases between the two germline ends. CDR3 length: 16 amino acids. In germline, CDR1 is MNHEY, CDR2 SVGAGI. Here the CDR3 DNA reads TGTGCCAGCAGTTCGGTATACAGACCCGACCAAGAGACCCAGTACTTC. This gives the protein CASSSVYRPDQETQYF.

The sample holds many counts of this clonotype. This sequence joins TRBV28 and TRBJ1-1; a weak D match, TRBD1 (6 bases). V lost 6 bases and J 0 bases, leaving 8 bases between the germline ends. CDR1 MDHEN and CDR2 SYDVKM come from the germline V gene. This CDR3 comprises 13 residues. CDR3 nucleotide sequence: TGTGCCAGCAGGGGACAACTGAACACTGAAGCTTTCTTT. It yields the protein CASRGQLNTEAFF.